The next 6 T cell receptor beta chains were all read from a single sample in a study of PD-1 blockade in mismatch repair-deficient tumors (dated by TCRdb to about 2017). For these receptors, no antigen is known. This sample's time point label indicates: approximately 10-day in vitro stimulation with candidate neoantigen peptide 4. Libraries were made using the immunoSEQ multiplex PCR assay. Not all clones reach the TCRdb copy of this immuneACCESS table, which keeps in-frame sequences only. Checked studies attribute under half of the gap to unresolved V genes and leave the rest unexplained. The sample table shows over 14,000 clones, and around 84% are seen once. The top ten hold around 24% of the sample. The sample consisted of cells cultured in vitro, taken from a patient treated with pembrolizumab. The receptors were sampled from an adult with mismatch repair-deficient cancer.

The CDR3 nucleotides read TGTGCCAGCAGCTTCCGGGACCCCGATTATAATTCACCCCTCCACTTT. Encoded protein: CASSFRDPDYNSPLHF. The chain has TRBV2 and TRBJ1-6; possible D gene TRBD1, 5 bases. The CDR3 runs to 16 residues. Germline CDR1 and CDR2: SNHLY and FYNNEI. V was trimmed by 6 bases and J by 4 bases, leaving 16 bases between them.

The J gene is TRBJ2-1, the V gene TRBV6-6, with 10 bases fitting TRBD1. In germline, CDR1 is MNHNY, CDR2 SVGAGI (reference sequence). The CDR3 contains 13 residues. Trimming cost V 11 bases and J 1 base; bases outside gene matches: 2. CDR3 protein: CAGGQGSYNEQFF. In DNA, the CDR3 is TGTGCCGGGGGACAGGGGTCCTACAATGAGCAGTTCTTC.

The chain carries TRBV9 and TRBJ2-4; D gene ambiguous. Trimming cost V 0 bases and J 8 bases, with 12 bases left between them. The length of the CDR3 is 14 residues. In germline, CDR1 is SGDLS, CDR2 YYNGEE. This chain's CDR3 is CASSVGTDEYIQYF. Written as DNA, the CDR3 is TGTGCCAGCAGCGTAGGTACGGATGAGTACATTCAGTACTTC.

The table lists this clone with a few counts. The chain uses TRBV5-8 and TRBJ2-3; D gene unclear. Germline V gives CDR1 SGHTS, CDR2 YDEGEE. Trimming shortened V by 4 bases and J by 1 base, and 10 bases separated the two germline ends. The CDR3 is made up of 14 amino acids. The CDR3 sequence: CASSLGIRTDTQYF. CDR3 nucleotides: TGTGCCAGCAGCCTCGGTATCCGCACAGATACGCAGTATTTT.

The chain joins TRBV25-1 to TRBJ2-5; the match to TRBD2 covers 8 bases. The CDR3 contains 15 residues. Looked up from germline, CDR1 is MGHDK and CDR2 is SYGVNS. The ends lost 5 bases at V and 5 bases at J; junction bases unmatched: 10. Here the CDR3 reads CASSNPGGPGETQYF. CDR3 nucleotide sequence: TGTGCCAGCAGTAATCCGGGAGGGCCTGGCGAGACCCAGTACTTC.

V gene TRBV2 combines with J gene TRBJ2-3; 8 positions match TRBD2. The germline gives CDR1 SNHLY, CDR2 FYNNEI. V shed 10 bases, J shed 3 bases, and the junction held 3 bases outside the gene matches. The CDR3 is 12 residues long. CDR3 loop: CAKRGGTDTQYF. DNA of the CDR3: TGTGCCAAACGGGGGGGTACAGATACGCAGTATTTT.